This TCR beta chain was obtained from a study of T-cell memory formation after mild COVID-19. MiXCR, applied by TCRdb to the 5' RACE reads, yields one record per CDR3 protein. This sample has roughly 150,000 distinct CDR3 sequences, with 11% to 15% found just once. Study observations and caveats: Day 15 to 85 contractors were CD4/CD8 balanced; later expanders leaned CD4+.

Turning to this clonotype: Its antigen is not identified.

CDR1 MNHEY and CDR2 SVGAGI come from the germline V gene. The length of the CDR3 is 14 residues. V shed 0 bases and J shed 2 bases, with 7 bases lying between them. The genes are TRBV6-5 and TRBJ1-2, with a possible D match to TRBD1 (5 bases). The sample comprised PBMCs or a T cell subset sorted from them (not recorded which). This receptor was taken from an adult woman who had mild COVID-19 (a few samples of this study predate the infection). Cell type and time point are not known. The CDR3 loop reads CASSYSTENYGYTF. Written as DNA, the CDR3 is TGTGCCAGCAGTTACTCGACAGAGAACTATGGCTACACCTTC.